What follows are 22 T cell receptor beta chains derived from one specimen sequenced in a study of siplizumab effects on memory and regulatory T cells. TCRdb keeps only in-frame clones here, not all; method: immunoSEQ multiplex PCR. The sample contains tens of thousands of clones, approximately 93% of which appear only once. Sequenced: CD8+ T cells sorted from blood. The receptors shown here come from a human donor in good health.

For the CDR3, the DNA is TGTGCCAGCAGTTTGGGACACGGAGGAGAAAAACTGTTTTTT. Protein product: CASSLGHGGEKLFF. J is TRBJ1-4 and V is TRBV27; perhaps TRBD1 as D (6 bases). Trimming shortened V by 3 bases and J by 8 bases, and 13 bases separated the two germline ends. Germline loops: CDR1 MNHEY, CDR2 SMNVEV (reference sequence). The CDR3 covers 14 residues.

The chain couples TRBV10-3 to TRBJ1-2, with 10 bases lining up with TRBD1. The CDR3 is made up of 14 amino acids. The germline CDR1 and CDR2 sequences are ENHRY and SYGVKD. Losses at the gene ends were 0 bases for V and 6 bases for J; bases not matched to a gene: 1. CDR3 residues: CAISESDRGDGYTF. The CDR3 coding sequence is TGTGCCATCAGTGAGTCGGACAGGGGGGATGGCTACACCTTC.

This chain uses TRBV7-8 with TRBJ2-5; 14 nucleotides agree with TRBD2. Losses at the gene ends were 5 bases for V and 1 base for J; bases not matched to a gene: 6. CDR3 length: 17 residues. Germline assignment: CDR1 SGHVS and CDR2 FQNEAQ. CDR3 DNA sequence: TGTGCCAGCAGCAGGGGACTAGCGGGAGTTGTCCAAGAGACCCAGTACTTC. As protein: CASSRGLAGVVQETQYF.

This chain uses TRBV28 with TRBJ2-1; the D gene is possibly TRBD2 (6 bases). The CDR3 consists of 15 residues. V was trimmed by 6 bases and J by 4 bases, leaving 16 bases between them. The germline V gene has CDR1 MDHEN and CDR2 SYDVKM. CDR3: CASSSPGTGYNEQFF. CDR3 nucleotides: TGTGCCAGCAGCTCCCCCGGGACTGGGTACAATGAGCAGTTCTTC.

This chain uses TRBV19 with TRBJ1-5; D gene ambiguous. CDR1 and CDR2 (germline): LNHDA, SQIVND (reference sequence). V shed 3 bases and J shed 1 base, with 10 bases lying between them. This CDR3 is built from 15 residues. This chain's CDR3 is CASSMGRLSNQPQHF. The CDR3 DNA sequence: TGTGCCAGTAGTATGGGCAGATTGAGCAATCAGCCCCAGCATTTT.

The chain combines TRBV11-2 with TRBJ2-7, with D uncertain. CDR3 length: 12 residues. With 2 bases removed from V and 2 bases from J, the gap between germline ends came to 4 bases. CDR1 and CDR2 from the germline V gene are SGHAT and FQNNGV. The CDR3 DNA is TGTGCCAGCAGCTTATCAACCTACGAGCAGTACTTC. It codes for CASSLSTYEQYF.

V usage is TRBV29-1 and J usage is TRBJ2-7; D is possibly TRBD1 (6 bases). Per the germline V gene, CDR1 is SQVTM and CDR2 is ANQGSEA. V was shortened by 1 base and J by 3 bases, with 7 bases between the two germline ends. The CDR3 consists of 12 residues. The DNA of the CDR3 is TGCAGCGTTGAAGGGACAGACTACGAGCAGTACTTC. Translation: CSVEGTDYEQYF.

V and J are TRBV5-8 and TRBJ1-5; D is uncertain. V lost 2 bases to trimming and J lost 7 bases, with 7 bases between them. From germline, CDR1 is SGHTS and CDR2 YDEGEE. This CDR3 contains 12 residues. As DNA, the CDR3 is TGTGCCAGCAGCTTTGCGGGACAGCCCCAGCATTTT. It yields the protein CASSFAGQPQHF.

The V and J genes are TRBV11-2 and TRBJ1-2, with no clear D. CDR3 length: 15 amino acids. Germline assignment: CDR1 SGHAT and CDR2 FQNNGV. V lost 0 bases and J 8 bases, leaving 16 bases between the germline ends. CDR3 DNA: TGTGCCAGCAGCTTAGATATGAGGGAGGAGGACGGCTACACCTTC. The encoded protein is CASSLDMREEDGYTF.

The gene calls are TRBV6-6 and TRBJ2-7; no clear D gene. CDR1 MNHNY and CDR2 SVGAGI come from the germline V gene (reference sequence). The V end lost 0 bases, the J end lost 5 bases, and 5 bases lay between the germline ends. This CDR3 has 12 residues. CDR3 sequence (DNA): TGTGCCAGCAGTTACTCGATTGACGAGCAGTACTTC. This gives the protein CASSYSIDEQYF.

This chain joins TRBV10-1 and TRBJ2-6; 11 bases line up with TRBD2. The J segment lost 0 bases and the V segment lost 4 bases, leaving 2 bases of the junction unmatched. The germline V gene has CDR1 WNHNN and CDR2 SYGVQD (reference sequence). The CDR3 extends over 17 amino acids. This CDR3 reads CASSGTSGGSGANVLTF. CDR3 nucleotides: TGCGCCAGCAGTGGAACTAGCGGGGGCTCTGGGGCCAACGTCCTGACTTTC.

The chain links TRBV7-9 to TRBJ2-4, with D hard to call. V gave up 5 bases and J gave up 2 bases, with 7 bases separating them. The CDR3 contains 13 residues. From germline, CDR1 is SEHNR and CDR2 FQNEAQ (reference sequence). The CDR3 sequence is CASSPPPKNIQYF. The CDR3 DNA reads as TGTGCCAGCAGCCCGCCCCCCAAAAACATTCAGTACTTC.

As DNA, the CDR3 is TGTGCCAGCAGTTACACTACAGGGGCTGTAGGTGAAAAACTGTTTTTT. This translates into CASSYTTGAVGEKLFF. The genes are TRBV6-5 and TRBJ1-4, with 7 bases that match TRBD1. CDR3 size: 16 residues. J was trimmed by 7 bases and V by 2 bases; bases with no gene match: 10. Per the germline V gene, CDR1 is MNHEY and CDR2 is SVGAGI.

The V gene is TRBV12-2, the J gene TRBJ2-1; the table's TRBD2 call for D was not verified on the DNA. TRBV12-2 is a known pseudogene. There are 13 residues in the CDR3. CDR3 sequence reads: CASRLRSDNEQFF. The CDR3 DNA follows: TGTGCAAGTCGCTTGAGATCGGACAATGAGCAGTTCTTC.

The CDR3 is CASSSGVSGAAEQFF. As DNA, the CDR3 is TGTGCCAGCAGCTCTGGTGTATCCGGCGCAGCTGAGCAGTTCTTC. This chain links TRBV5-5 with TRBJ2-1, with D unresolved. The ends were cut back, 3 bases at V and 9 bases at J, with 19 bases in the middle. Germline lookup yields CDR1 SGHKS and CDR2 YYEKEE (reference sequence). The CDR3 sequence is 15 residues long.

The genes are TRBV27 and TRBJ2-1; D unresolved. Germline V gene data show CDR1 as MNHEY and CDR2 as SMNVEV (reference sequence). V was pared by 3 bases and J by 4 bases, with 7 bases between. The CDR3 runs to 13 residues. This CDR3 reads CASSFVQYNEQFF. The CDR3 coding sequence is TGTGCCAGCAGTTTTGTACAGTACAATGAGCAGTTCTTC.

The chain carries TRBV6-1 and TRBJ2-6; tentatively, D is TRBD2 (6 bases). CDR1 MNHNS and CDR2 SASEGT come from the germline V gene. The CDR3 has 16 residues. The germline V and J ends were trimmed by 2 bases and 2 bases, with 10 bases remaining between them. CDR3: CASSEFGGTGANVLTF. CDR3 nucleotides: TGTGCCAGCAGTGAATTCGGGGGAACTGGGGCCAACGTCCTGACTTTC.

J is TRBJ2-5 and V is TRBV21-1; the table calls TRBD1, which could not be checked here. TRBV21-1 is a known pseudogene. The CDR3 has 17 residues. CDR3: CASSKVVSGAAQETQYF. In DNA form, the CDR3 reads TGTGCCAGCAGCAAAGTTGTTTCAGGGGCTGCACAAGAGACCCAGTACTTC.

V usage is TRBV6-1 and J usage is TRBJ2-2, with 8 bases fitting TRBD1. Germline CDR1 is MNHNS and CDR2 is SASEGT. V was clipped by 3 bases and J by 1 base; unmatched bases: 7. This CDR3 is built from 17 residues. The CDR3 loop is CASSDMDRARNTGELFF. CDR3 nucleotide sequence: TGTGCCAGCAGTGATATGGACAGGGCTAGGAACACCGGGGAGCTGTTTTTT.

The V gene is TRBV7-9, the J gene TRBJ2-5, with 9 bases aligning to TRBD1. The CDR3 contains 15 residues. V was pared by 5 bases and J by 3 bases, with 7 bases of the junction left unmatched. Germline CDR1 is SEHNR and CDR2 is FQNEAQ (reference sequence). The CDR3 nucleotides read TGTGCCAGCAGCATAGGGACAGGGAGAAAAGAGACCCAGTACTTC. This encodes CASSIGTGRKETQYF.

CDR3 bases: TGTGCCAGCAGCTTAGCAGGCCCCTACGAGCAGTACTTC. Translated, it gives CASSLAGPYEQYF. The V call is TRBV11-3, the J call TRBJ2-7; D remains unclear. Germline CDR1 reads SGHNT; CDR2 reads YENEEA. This CDR3 spans 13 amino acids. The V and J ends lost 1 base and 2 bases respectively, with 6 bases between them.

The count of this clone is one. The chain recombines TRBV7-3 with TRBJ2-1; D may match TRBD1 or TRBD2 (6 bases each). CDR1 is SGHTA, CDR2 FQGTGA, per germline. This CDR3 spans 16 amino acids. V gave up 1 base and J gave up 5 bases, with 15 bases separating them. Here the CDR3 reads CASSLIGGGLNNEQFF. CDR3 nucleotide sequence: TGTGCCAGCAGCTTAATAGGGGGAGGATTGAACAATGAGCAGTTCTTC.